The entry that follows covers one TCR beta chain sequence. Across under 25 US areas, participants ranged in age from roughly 18 to 95 years. Assignments of participants to cohorts depended upon their own reported clinical history. Two negative PCRs, clearance, or symptom resolution had been documented for recovered Cohort 3 donors. The source of the sample is a study of blood T cell repertoires in COVID-19. As for the study in general: Italy, Spain and the United States were the sources of the convalescent and acute COVID-19 samples.

Some clones are missing from TCRdb's copy, which holds only in-frame ones; the method was immunoSEQ multiplex PCR. The sample has some 200,000 clones, 75% to 90% seen once. CDR1 and CDR2 from the germline V gene are MGHRA and YSYEKL. This CDR3 is built from 17 residues. V lost 3 bases, J lost 2 bases, and 10 bases stayed unmatched. This TCR was recovered from a woman aged 18-29 years who had recovered from COVID-19. Input material: PBMCs or T cells enriched from blood (not recorded which). The rearrangement uses TRBV4-1 and TRBJ2-3; TRBD2 aligns across 8 bases. CDR3: CASSHGSSGPITDTQYF. The DNA for the CDR3 is TGCGCCAGCAGCCATGGCTCTAGCGGGCCCATCACAGATACGCAGTATTTT.